This T cell receptor (beta chain) was retrieved from a study of neurological immune-mediated disorders. Notes on the study in general: The most TCR clonal expansion was seen in HTLV-1-associated myelopathy, whereas the least was seen in multiple sclerosis, below the level in healthy controls.

The team produced cDNA through 5'RACE using 10-nucleotide random UMIs. Using its own MiXCR run on the 5' RACE reads, TCRdb lists one record per CDR3 protein. The sample contains 45,000 to 55,000 distinct CDR3 sequences, approximately 10% of which appear only once. The table lists this clonotype with many counts. Antigen unknown. CDR1 SGDLS and CDR2 YYNGEE come from the germline V gene. The CDR3 is made up of 12 amino acids. Trimming took off 5 bases at V and 4 bases at J, with 9 bases between the two ends. The unsorted libraries were generated from a total of 2 million PBMCs, which had been stored in RNAlater at -80 C.

Sequenced material: PBMCs. The clonotype originates from a woman in her forties with HTLV-1-associated myelopathy (HAM/TSP). This chain links TRBV9 with TRBJ1-2; D remains ambiguous. The CDR3 protein is CASSRVGYGYTF. The CDR3 region has the DNA TGTGCCAGCAGTCGGGTGGGCTATGGCTACACCTTC.